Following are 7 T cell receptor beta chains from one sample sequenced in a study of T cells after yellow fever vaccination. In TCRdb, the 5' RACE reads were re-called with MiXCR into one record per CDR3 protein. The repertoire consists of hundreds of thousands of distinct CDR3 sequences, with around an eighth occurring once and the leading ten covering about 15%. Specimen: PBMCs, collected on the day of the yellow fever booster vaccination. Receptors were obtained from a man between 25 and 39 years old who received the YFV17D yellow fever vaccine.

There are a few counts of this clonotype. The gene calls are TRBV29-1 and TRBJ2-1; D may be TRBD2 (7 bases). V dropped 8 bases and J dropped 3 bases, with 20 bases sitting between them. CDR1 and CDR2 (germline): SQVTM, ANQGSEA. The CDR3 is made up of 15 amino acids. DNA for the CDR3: TGCAGCTCCCGAGGGGGGGCTAGCGGCTACAATGAGCAGTTCTTC. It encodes CSSRGGASGYNEQFF.

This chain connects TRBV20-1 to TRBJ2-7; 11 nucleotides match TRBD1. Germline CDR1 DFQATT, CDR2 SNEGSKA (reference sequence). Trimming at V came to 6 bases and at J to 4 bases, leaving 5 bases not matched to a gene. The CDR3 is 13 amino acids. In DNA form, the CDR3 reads TGCAGTGCACAGGACAGGGGGCATTACGAGCAGTACTTC. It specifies CSAQDRGHYEQYF.

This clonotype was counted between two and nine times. CDR3 loop: CASSYLEIPYEQYF. The CDR3, as DNA: TGTGCCAGCAGTTACCTGGAAATACCCTACGAGCAGTACTTC. The chain combines TRBV6-2 or TRBV6-3 with TRBJ2-7, with D unclear. CDR3 length: 14 amino acids. Germline CDR1 is MNHEY and CDR2 is SVGEGT. The germline V and J ends were trimmed by 2 bases and 2 bases, with 10 bases remaining between them.

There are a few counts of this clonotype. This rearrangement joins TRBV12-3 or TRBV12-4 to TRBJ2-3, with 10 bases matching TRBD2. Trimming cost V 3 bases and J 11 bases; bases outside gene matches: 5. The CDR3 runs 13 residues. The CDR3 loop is CASSFESSGGQYF. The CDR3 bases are TGTGCCAGCAGTTTTGAGTCTAGCGGGGGGCAGTATTTT.

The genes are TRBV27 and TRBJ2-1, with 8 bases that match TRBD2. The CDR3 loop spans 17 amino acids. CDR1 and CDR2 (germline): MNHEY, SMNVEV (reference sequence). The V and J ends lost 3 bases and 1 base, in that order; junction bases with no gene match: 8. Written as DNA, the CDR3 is TGTGCCAGCAGTTTCCGATCCGGGACTAGGTCCTACAATGAGCAGTTCTTC. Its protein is CASSFRSGTRSYNEQFF.

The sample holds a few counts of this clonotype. For the CDR3, the DNA is TGCAGTGCTAGAGCCGGCGTGGAGACCCAGTACTTC. Translated, it gives CSARAGVETQYF. The chain carries TRBV20-1 and TRBJ2-5; D gene uncertain. CDR1 is DFQATT, CDR2 SNEGSKA, per germline (reference sequence). V was shortened by 1 base and J by 5 bases, with 8 bases between the two germline ends. The CDR3 consists of 12 residues.

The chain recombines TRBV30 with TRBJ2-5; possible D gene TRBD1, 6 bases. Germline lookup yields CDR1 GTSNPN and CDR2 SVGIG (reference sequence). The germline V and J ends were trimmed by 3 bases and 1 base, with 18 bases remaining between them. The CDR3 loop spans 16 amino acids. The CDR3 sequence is CAWSSLGTGSQETQYF. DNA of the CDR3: TGTGCCTGGAGCTCCTTGGGAACAGGGTCCCAAGAGACCCAGTACTTC.